What follows are 12 T cell receptor beta chains derived from one specimen sequenced in a study of blood T cell repertoires in COVID-19 (dated by TCRdb to about 2020). The library was obtained by the immunoSEQ multiplex PCR assay. TCRdb provides this immuneACCESS table in a form limited to in-frame rearrangements. Some clones are lacking; in checked studies, under half of them reflect an unresolved V gene, and why the rest are absent is not known. For this sample the table gives some 100,000 clones, of which 65% to 90% were detected only once. Approximately 2.6% of the sample is in the top ten clones. The sequenced material came from PBMCs or T cells enriched from blood (not recorded which). Receptors were obtained from a woman between 50 and 59 years old who had recovered from COVID-19.

The rearrangement uses TRBV28 and TRBJ1-1; D gene uncertain. Germline assignment: CDR1 MDHEN and CDR2 SYDVKM. The length of the CDR3 is 12 residues. V was shortened by 10 bases and J by 7 bases, with 16 bases between the two germline ends. As DNA, the CDR3 is TGTGCCACCGAAACCAACAGAGTTGAAGCTTTCTTT. It specifies CATETNRVEAFF.

J is TRBJ2-7 and V is TRBV29-1; 9 bases match TRBD2. The CDR3 length is 14 residues. Germline CDR1 SQVTM, CDR2 ANQGSEA. V shed 6 bases and J 3 bases; nucleotides not matched to a gene: 9. CDR3 nucleotide sequence: TGCAGCGTCCTCGGGCTAGCGGGGCTCTACGAGCAGTACTTC. Protein product: CSVLGLAGLYEQYF.

The V call is TRBV5-1, the J call TRBJ2-7; D may be TRBD1 (7 bases). The CDR3 runs to 14 residues. Germline V CDR1 and CDR2: SGHRS, YFSETQ. The V and J ends lost 0 bases and 5 bases respectively, with 12 bases between them. CDR3 loop: CASSLGQGGDEQYF. In DNA, the CDR3 is TGCGCCAGCAGCTTGGGGCAGGGGGGTGACGAGCAGTACTTC.

This sequence joins TRBV2 and TRBJ1-6; maybe TRBD1 (5 bases). The CDR3 consists of 16 residues. With 2 bases removed from V and 0 bases from J, the gap between germline ends came to 8 bases. Looked up from germline, CDR1 is SNHLY and CDR2 is FYNNEI. The CDR3 DNA follows: TGTGCCAGCAGTGAAAGACAGAGCTCCTATAATTCACCCCTCCACTTT. Amino acid sequence: CASSERQSSYNSPLHF.

This clone was counted a single time. This sequence joins TRBV21-1 and TRBJ1-4; the table names TRBD1, a call not compared with the DNA. TRBV21-1 is assigned pseudogene status. CDR3 length: 12 amino acids. The CDR3 region has the DNA TGTGCCAGCACCCGAGCACCCCAGGGCGCGCTTTTT. Translating it yields CASTRAPQGALF.

The chain has TRBV18 and TRBJ1-5; 10 positions match TRBD1. Germline V gives CDR1 KGHSH, CDR2 LQKENI. Trimming took 3 bases from V and 3 from J; bases not matched to a gene: 8. The length of the CDR3 is 17 residues. The CDR3 reads CASSPERQGAPNQPQHF. For the CDR3, the DNA is TGTGCCAGCTCACCGGAACGACAGGGGGCCCCCAATCAGCCCCAGCATTTT.

The V call is TRBV4-1, the J call TRBJ2-7, with D uncertain. CDR1 MGHRA and CDR2 YSYEKL come from the germline V gene. The V gene lost 1 base and the J gene lost 2 bases, with 9 bases spanning the gap. The CDR3 sequence is 14 residues long. In DNA, the CDR3 is TGCGCCAGCAGCCAAGGGCAGTACCCCTACGAGCAGTACTTC. It specifies CASSQGQYPYEQYF.

The V gene is TRBV27, the J gene TRBJ2-3; perhaps TRBD2 as D (5 bases). Germline V gives CDR1 MNHEY, CDR2 SMNVEV (reference sequence). Trimming cost V 4 bases and J 3 bases, with 14 bases left between them. The CDR3 loop spans 15 amino acids. The CDR3 loop is CASSSDGQRTDTQYF. The CDR3 nucleotides are TGTGCCAGCAGTTCGGACGGCCAGCGGACAGATACGCAGTATTTT.

CDR3 in amino acids: CASSPGTAKSYEQYF. The CDR3 nucleotides read TGTGCCAGCAGCCCGGGGACAGCAAAGTCCTACGAGCAGTACTTC. The chain recombines TRBV7-8 with TRBJ2-7, with TRBD1 matching 7 bases. J gave up 1 base and V 5 bases, and 8 bases lay outside the gene matches. The CDR3 contains 15 residues. CDR1 is SGHVS, CDR2 FQNEAQ, per germline.

This clone was picked up a small number of times. The CDR3 DNA reads as TGTGCCAGCAGCCAAGATTATTCTGGCGGCGTTGGAGCTTTCTTT. This encodes CASSQDYSGGVGAFF. The chain joins TRBV3-1 (or the pseudogene TRBV3-2) to TRBJ1-1; no firm D call. In germline, CDR1 is LGHDT, CDR2 YNNKEL (reference sequence). The CDR3 length is 15 residues. V dropped 0 bases and J dropped 10 bases, with 18 bases sitting between them.

V is TRBV3-1 (or the pseudogene TRBV3-2) and J is TRBJ1-1, with unresolved D. Germline loops: CDR1 LGHDT, CDR2 YNNKEL (reference sequence). V was shortened by 5 bases and J by 1 base, with 8 bases between the two germline ends. CDR3 size: 13 residues. In nucleotides, the CDR3 is TGTGCCAGCAGCAGACGGGAGAACACTGAAGCTTTCTTT. Protein: CASSRRENTEAFF.

The CDR3 loop reads CASSARPRGPGTDTQYF. The CDR3 DNA follows: TGTGCCAGCAGTGCCCGACCCAGGGGGCCCGGCACAGATACGCAGTATTTT. J is TRBJ2-3 and V is TRBV6-1; 8 nucleotides line up with TRBD1. J gave up 1 base and V 4 bases, and 10 bases lay outside the gene matches. CDR1 and CDR2 (germline): MNHNS, SASEGT. The CDR3 consists of 17 residues.